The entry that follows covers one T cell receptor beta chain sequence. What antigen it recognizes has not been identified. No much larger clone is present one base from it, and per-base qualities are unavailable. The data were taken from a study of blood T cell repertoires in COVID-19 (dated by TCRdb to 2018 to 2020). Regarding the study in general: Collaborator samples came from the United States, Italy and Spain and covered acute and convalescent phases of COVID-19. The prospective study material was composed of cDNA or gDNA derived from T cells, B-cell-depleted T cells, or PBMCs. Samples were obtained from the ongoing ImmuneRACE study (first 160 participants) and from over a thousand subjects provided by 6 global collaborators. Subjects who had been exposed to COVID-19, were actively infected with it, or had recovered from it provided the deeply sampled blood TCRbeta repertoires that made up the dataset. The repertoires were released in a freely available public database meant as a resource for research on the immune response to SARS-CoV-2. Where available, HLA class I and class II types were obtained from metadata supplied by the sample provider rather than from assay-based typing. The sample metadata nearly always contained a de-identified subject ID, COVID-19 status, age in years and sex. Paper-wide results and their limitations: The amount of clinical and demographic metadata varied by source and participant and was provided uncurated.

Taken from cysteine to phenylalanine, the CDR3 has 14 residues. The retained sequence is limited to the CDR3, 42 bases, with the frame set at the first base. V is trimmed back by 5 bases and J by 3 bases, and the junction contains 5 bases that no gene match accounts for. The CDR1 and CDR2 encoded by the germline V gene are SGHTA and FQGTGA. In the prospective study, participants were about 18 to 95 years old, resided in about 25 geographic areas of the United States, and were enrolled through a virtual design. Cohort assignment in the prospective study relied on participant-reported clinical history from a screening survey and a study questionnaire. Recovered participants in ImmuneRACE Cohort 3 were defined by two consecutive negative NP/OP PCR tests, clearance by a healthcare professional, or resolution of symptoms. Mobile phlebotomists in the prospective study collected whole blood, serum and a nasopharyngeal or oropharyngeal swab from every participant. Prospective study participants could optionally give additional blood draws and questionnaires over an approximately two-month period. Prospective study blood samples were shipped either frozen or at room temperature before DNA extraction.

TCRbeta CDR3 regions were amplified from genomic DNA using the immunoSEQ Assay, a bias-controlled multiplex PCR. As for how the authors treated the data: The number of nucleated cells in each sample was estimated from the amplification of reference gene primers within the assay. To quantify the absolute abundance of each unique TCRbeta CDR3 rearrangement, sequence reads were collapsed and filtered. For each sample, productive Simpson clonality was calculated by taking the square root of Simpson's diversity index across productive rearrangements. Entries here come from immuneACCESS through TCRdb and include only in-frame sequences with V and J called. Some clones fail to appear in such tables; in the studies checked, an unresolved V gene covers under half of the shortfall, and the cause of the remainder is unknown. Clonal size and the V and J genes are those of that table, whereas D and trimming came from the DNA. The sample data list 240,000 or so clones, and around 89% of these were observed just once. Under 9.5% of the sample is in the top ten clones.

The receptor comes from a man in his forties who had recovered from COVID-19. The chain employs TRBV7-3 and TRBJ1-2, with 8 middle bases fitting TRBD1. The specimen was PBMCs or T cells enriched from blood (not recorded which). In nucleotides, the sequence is TGTGCCAGCAGCGCACAGGGGGGTGACTATGGCTACACCTTC. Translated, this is CASSAQGGDYGYTF.